This T cell receptor (beta chain) was captured in a study of monozygotic twins with inflammatory bowel disease. Study-level findings and limits: Researchers report that IBD patients shared fewer clonotypes with others than healthy twins, especially amid disease activity.

As for this clonotype: Its antigen is unknown.

Total RNA was isolated from whole blood without T cell sorting. TCRdb re-called the 5' RACE reads and gives one entry per CDR3 protein, without DNA. This listing includes approximately 380,000 distinct CDR3 sequences. The source material was blood. The source is a human donor with ulcerative colitis or Crohn's disease, or a healthy co-twin of an affected twin (not recorded which).

CDR3 amino acids: CASSLSSLNEKLFF. The chain uses TRBV5-1 and TRBJ1-4. CDR3 length equals 14 residues. Per germline, CDR1 SGHRS and CDR2 YFSETQ.